The clone carrying this T cell receptor beta chain was detected once. The sample is drawn from a study of T cell changes during pregnancy in multiple sclerosis. V was clipped by 4 bases and J by 8 bases, with 10 bases between them. The CDR3 totals 12 residues. Germline-derived CDR1 and CDR2 are MDHEN and SYDVKM. Sequencing used immunoSEQ multiplex PCR; TCRdb keeps in-frame clones, though not all of them. The sample lists more than 11,000 clones, approximately 95% occurring once. Sequences were derived from peripheral blood, sampled in the second trimester of pregnancy. The chain combines TRBV28 with TRBJ2-3; D call uncertain. The origin of this receptor is a female donor in good health, enrolled as a control in a pregnancy study. The CDR3 sequence is CASSSHRVTQYF. Written as DNA, the CDR3 is TGTGCCAGCAGTTCCCATCGGGTTACGCAGTATTTT.